Only one count was recorded for the clone carrying this T cell receptor beta chain. Its antigen is still unknown. These data belong to a study of cytomegalovirus exposure and HLA in healthy donors. General observations from the study: Relative to the 666-donor mean, N-insertions were reportedly fewer in an Asian-associated ancestry cluster in a later analysis. Several of the most significant clusters appeared linked to common viral pathogens, based on a later analysis.

Amplification used 60 Vbeta primers and 13 Jbeta primers. Profiling relied on immunoSEQ multiplex PCR, and the TCRdb table lists in-frame clones only, not all of them. This sample carries approximately 150,000 clones, about 80% of them seen once, and the ten largest clones take roughly an eighth. The length of the CDR3 is 15 residues. Germline loops: CDR1 SGHAT, CDR2 FQNNGV. Trimming took 4 bases from V and 4 from J, leaving 13 bases between them. The specimen was PBMCs. The chain is built from TRBV11-2 and TRBJ2-2; TRBD1 is a possible D gene (5 bases). This receptor was identified in a man aged 40-49 years in good health and CMV-seropositive. CDR3 protein: CASSSPVQGTGELFF. Written as DNA, the CDR3 is TGTGCCAGCAGCTCACCCGTTCAGGGCACCGGGGAGCTGTTTTTT.